The clone carrying this TCR beta chain was recorded a few times. Germline V gene lookup returns CDR1 SQVTM and CDR2 ANQGSEA. The trim removed 7 bases at V and 6 bases at J, leaving 12 bases unmatched. The CDR3 spans 14 residues. Unique molecular identifiers were present on the cDNA, which also gained a universal primer site by template switching. MiXCR, run by TCRdb on the 5' RACE reads, gives a single entry per CDR3 protein. The sample contains a few hundred thousand distinct CDR3 sequences, 15% of which appear only once. The data derive from a study of identical twins. The sample also formed part of further work on yellow fever vaccine responses in identical twins.

The chain links TRBV29-1 to TRBJ1-5, with TRBD1 identical over 7 bases. The clonotype was recovered from a woman aged 18 to 35 in good health. The sample comprised CD4+ T cells sorted from blood. CDR3 loop: CSATEGARGQPQHF. The CDR3 region has the DNA TGCAGCGCCACGGAGGGGGCTAGGGGTCAGCCCCAGCATTTT.